Shown below are 29 T cell receptor beta chains from a single sample sequenced in a study of T cells in Graves' hyperthyroidism and ophthalmopathy. Amplification yielded TCR beta CDR3 regions, with RNA transcripts as the source. First-round RT-PCR with HTBI primers amplified the TCR CDR3 region. Using its own MiXCR run on the multiplex PCR reads, TCRdb lists one record per CDR3 protein. The data show 550,000 to 700,000 distinct CDR3 sequences, over 12% seen once. Material: blood. These receptors all stem from a middle-aged woman with Graves' ophthalmopathy.

This clonotype was counted a few times. A much larger clone sits a single nucleotide away, making a read error possible. This chain uses TRBV27 with TRBJ1-5, with D hard to call. The CDR3 spans 14 residues. Trimming stripped 3 bases from V and 2 bases from J, with 8 bases between. The germline V gene encodes CDR1 MNHEY and CDR2 SMNVEV (reference sequence). The DNA of the CDR3 is TGTGCCAGCAGTTTTACGACTGGCAATCAGCCCCAGCATTTT. As protein: CASSFTTGNQPQHF.

This clonotype was found a few times. The chain couples TRBV12-3 or TRBV12-4 to TRBJ1-5; a possible D gene is TRBD1 (6 bases). V shed 8 bases and J shed 0 bases, with 11 bases lying between them. This CDR3 is 14 amino acids long. CDR3 sequence (DNA): TGTGCCAGCCAGGTGGGGGCTAGCAATCAGCCCCAGCATTTT. Protein product: CASQVGASNQPQHF.

At least ten counts were recorded for this clonotype. The J gene is TRBJ1-1, the V gene TRBV28; 10 bases are shared with TRBD1. The CDR3 spans 15 residues. Trimming removed 5 bases from V and 4 bases from J; junction bases left unmatched: 7. Germline assignment: CDR1 MDHEN and CDR2 SYDVKM. The CDR3 DNA follows: TGTGCCAGCAGTATCCCGGGACAGGGGAGCACTGAAGCTTTCTTT. Translating gives CASSIPGQGSTEAFF.

This clonotype was picked up many times. The V call is TRBV10-3, the J call TRBJ1-1, with TRBD1 identical over 10 bases. The CDR3 is 14 amino acids. The V gene's germline CDR1 is ENHRY and CDR2 SYGVKD. V was clipped by 11 bases and J by 5 bases; unmatched bases: 11. In DNA form, the CDR3 reads TGTGCCTCGAGGGGGACAGGGGTTGGGACTGAAGCTTTCTTT. It encodes CASRGTGVGTEAFF.

This clonotype has a count of ten or more. J is TRBJ1-1 and V is TRBV10-3; D uncertain. This CDR3 spans 13 amino acids. Germline lookup yields CDR1 ENHRY and CDR2 SYGVKD. Trimming cost V 2 bases and J 2 bases, with 6 bases left between them. The CDR3 DNA sequence: TGTGCCATCAGTGAGACGGTTAACACTGAAGCTTTCTTT. It yields the protein CAISETVNTEAFF.

This clonotype turned up a few times. The rearrangement links TRBV2 to TRBJ1-2; D unresolved. Trimming left V 3 bases short and J 2 bases short, with 10 bases between. The germline V gene encodes CDR1 SNHLY and CDR2 FYNNEI. The CDR3 sequence is 14 residues long. The DNA for the CDR3 is TGTGCCAGCAGTGAGTCTCCGGGGAACTATGGCTACACCTTC. It yields the protein CASSESPGNYGYTF. Full variable domain (outside the CDR3, taken from reference TRBV2 and TRBJ1-2): EPEVTQTPSHQVTQMGQEVILRCVPISNHLYFYWYRQILGQKVEFLVSFYNNEISEKSEIFDDQFSVERPDGSNFTLKIRSTKLEDSAMYFCASSESPGNYGYTFGSGTRLTVV.

This clonotype was observed many times. The chain carries TRBV4-1 and TRBJ2-2, with 8 bases that match TRBD1. The CDR3 totals 16 residues. CDR1 is MGHRA and CDR2 is YSYEKL in the germline V gene. V trimming: 2 bases; J trimming: 1 base; junction bases outside the gene matches: 3. CDR3 in DNA: TGCGCCAGCAGCCAACCCGGACAGGGGAACACCGGGGAGCTGTTTTTT. Translation: CASSQPGQGNTGELFF.

This clonotype has a count of ten or more. This chain joins TRBV30 and TRBJ2-7; 13 nucleotides agree with TRBD2. Trimming removed 4 bases from V and 2 bases from J; junction bases left unmatched: 5. The CDR3 sequence is 15 residues long. In germline, CDR1 is GTSNPN, CDR2 SVGIG (reference sequence). The CDR3 loop is CAWTLTSGRPYEQYF. The CDR3 DNA sequence: TGTGCCTGGACCTTGACTAGCGGGAGGCCCTACGAGCAGTACTTC.

This clonotype was counted many times. This chain connects TRBV6-2 or TRBV6-3 to TRBJ2-7; D remains ambiguous. V lost 2 bases, J lost 2 bases, and 7 bases lay in between. The germline gives CDR1 MNHEY, CDR2 SVGEGT. The CDR3 is 13 amino acids. Here the CDR3 DNA reads TGTGCCAGCAGTTACGAGCTAGCCTACGAGCAGTACTTC. It codes for CASSYELAYEQYF.

This clonotype was counted between two and nine times. This sequence joins TRBV5-5 and TRBJ1-3; TRBD1 matches 11 bases. CDR1 is SGHKS and CDR2 is YYEKEE in the germline V gene (reference sequence). Trimming cost V 4 bases and J 0 bases; bases outside gene matches: 3. The CDR3 has 16 residues. CDR3 in amino acids: CASSAGTGGSGNTIYF. DNA for the CDR3: TGTGCCAGCAGCGCCGGGACAGGGGGCTCTGGAAACACCATATATTTT.

There are many counts of this clonotype. This chain connects TRBV20-1 to TRBJ1-5; a possible D gene is TRBD1 (6 bases). V was trimmed by 3 bases and J by 0 bases, leaving 18 bases between them. This CDR3 has 17 residues. Germline V gene sequence: CDR1 DFQATT, CDR2 SNEGSKA (reference sequence). The CDR3 loop reads CSARGRGFSYSNQPQHF. Here the CDR3 DNA reads TGCAGTGCTAGGGGCAGGGGATTTTCCTATAGCAATCAGCCCCAGCATTTT.

This clonotype was recorded many times. The V and J genes are TRBV9 and TRBJ2-2; D call uncertain. CDR1 is SGDLS and CDR2 is YYNGEE in the germline V gene. Trimming pared 0 bases from V and 1 base from J, leaving 10 bases between. The CDR3 sequence is 16 residues long. The DNA of the CDR3 is TGTGCCAGCAGCGTAGTTCCGGACGGGAACACCGGGGAGCTGTTTTTT. This codes for CASSVVPDGNTGELFF.

The V gene is TRBV6-5, the J gene TRBJ2-4, with 7 bases aligning to TRBD2. V dropped 0 bases and J dropped 7; count of bases not matched to a gene: 6. Germline CDR1 and CDR2: MNHEY and SVGAGI. The CDR3 is 15 residues long. The CDR3 sequence is CASSYSREGGNIQYF. The DNA of the CDR3 is TGTGCCAGCAGTTACTCGAGGGAGGGCGGGAACATTCAGTACTTC.

The chain couples TRBV30 to TRBJ2-7, with D possibly TRBD1 on 5 matching bases. The CDR3 length is 12 residues. Trimming removed 4 bases from V and 5 bases from J, with 12 bases in between. Germline lookup yields CDR1 GTSNPN and CDR2 SVGIG (reference sequence). CDR3 coding DNA: TGTGCCTGGACCAGGGTCAAAAACGAGCAGTACTTC. It translates to CAWTRVKNEQYF.

This clonotype was seen many times. The chain has TRBV12-3 or TRBV12-4 and TRBJ1-5; tentatively, D is TRBD1 (5 bases). The CDR3 is made up of 14 amino acids. V was cut by 6 bases and J by 3 bases, with 12 bases left in between. CDR3 sequence (DNA): TGTGCCAGCAGCGACAGAAAGACCAATCAGCCCCAGCATTTT. It encodes CASSDRKTNQPQHF.

The chain recombines TRBV30 with TRBJ1-1; D ambiguous. This CDR3 has 14 residues. The germline CDR1 and CDR2 sequences are GTSNPN and SVGIG (reference sequence). V was pared by 1 base and J by 0 bases, with 9 bases between. The CDR3 nucleotides read TGTGCCTGGAGTGCAAGCCAGATGAACACTGAAGCTTTCTTT. As protein: CAWSASQMNTEAFF.

The table lists this clonotype with a few counts. V and J are TRBV9 and TRBJ1-3; the D is unclear. Trimming shortened V by 0 bases and J by 0 bases, and 7 bases separated the two germline ends. The CDR3 consists of 15 residues. Looked up from germline, CDR1 is SGDLS and CDR2 is YYNGEE. CDR3 in amino acids: CASSVDWASGNTIYF. CDR3 nucleotide sequence: TGTGCCAGCAGCGTAGACTGGGCCTCTGGAAACACCATATATTTT.

The V gene is TRBV30, the J gene TRBJ2-5; 8 nucleotides match TRBD1. Germline V gene lookup returns CDR1 GTSNPN and CDR2 SVGIG (reference sequence). Losses at the gene ends were 4 bases for V and 3 bases for J; bases not matched to a gene: 7. CDR3 length equals 14 residues. The CDR3 nucleotides read TGTGCCTGGACCCGGGACAGGCAAGAAGAGACCCAGTACTTC. Protein sequence: CAWTRDRQEETQYF.

This clonotype was detected only a few times. The V and J genes are TRBV20-1 and TRBJ2-5; 11 nucleotides agree with TRBD1. The CDR3 sequence is 14 residues long. The germline CDR1 and CDR2 sequences are DFQATT and SNEGSKA (reference sequence). V was pared by 7 bases and J by 3 bases, with 7 bases of the junction left unmatched. CDR3 residues: CSVGDRGDEETQYF. The CDR3 nucleotides are TGCAGTGTTGGGGACAGGGGGGATGAAGAGACCCAGTACTTC.

This clonotype has a count of ten or more. CDR3 DNA: TGTGCCAGCAGTTCGTCCGACGATCTCTACGAGCAGTACTTC. Its translation: CASSSSDDLYEQYF. V usage is TRBV27 and J usage is TRBJ2-7; no reliable D call. The length of the CDR3 is 14 residues. CDR1 and CDR2 (germline): MNHEY, SMNVEV (reference sequence). V dropped 4 bases and J dropped 3 bases, with 13 bases sitting between them.

This clonotype was seen repeatedly, ten times or more. This chain joins TRBV6-2 or TRBV6-3 and TRBJ2-5, with D maybe TRBD2 (5 bases). V was trimmed by 3 bases and J by 3 bases, leaving 8 bases between them. Per germline, CDR1 MNHEY and CDR2 SVGEGT. This CDR3 is 13 amino acids long. The CDR3 DNA reads as TGTGCCAGCAGTTATTTGGGAGAAGAGACCCAGTACTTC. Its translation: CASSYLGEETQYF.

This clonotype was recorded many times. The rearrangement links TRBV7-8 to TRBJ1-5; no definite D call. The germline V gene has CDR1 SGHVS and CDR2 FQNEAQ. V was pared by 4 bases and J by 7 bases, with 17 bases between. This CDR3 is built from 15 residues. For the CDR3, the DNA is TGTGCCAGCAGCTCGATGATGGGGTTGGGGCAGCCCCAGCATTTT. It specifies CASSSMMGLGQPQHF.

This clonotype showed up many times. This chain links TRBV11-2 with TRBJ1-2; D uncertain. CDR1 is SGHAT, CDR2 FQNNGV, per germline. The CDR3 spans 15 residues. V was shortened by 4 bases and J by 6 bases, with 18 bases between the two germline ends. The CDR3 nucleotides are TGTGCCAGCAGCTCCATTATGGCGGGTTTGAATGGCTACACCTTC. As protein: CASSSIMAGLNGYTF.

In this sample, this clonotype turned up a few times. As DNA, the CDR3 is TGTGCCAGCAGGTCCTGGGCGGGGGTCAATTCACCCCTCCACTTT. The encoded protein is CASRSWAGVNSPLHF. This sequence joins TRBV27 and TRBJ1-6; D is perhaps TRBD1 (5 bases). V was cut by 6 bases and J by 7 bases, with 16 bases left in between. This CDR3 contains 15 residues. CDR1 is MNHEY, CDR2 SMNVEV, per germline (reference sequence).

This clonotype was counted a single time. The chain uses TRBV4-1 and TRBJ2-5, with TRBD1 as a possible D gene (5 bases). The germline V gene has CDR1 MGHRA and CDR2 YSYEKL. Deletions cut 0 bases from V and 0 bases from J, with 8 bases between. This CDR3 spans 15 amino acids. In DNA form, the CDR3 reads TGCGCCAGCAGCCAAGATCGACAGAACCAAGAGACCCAGTACTTC. Translated: CASSQDRQNQETQYF.

This clonotype was seen many times. In DNA, the CDR3 is TGCAGTGCTCGAGGGGCAGGGGGAGGATATGGCTACACCTTC. It is translated as CSARGAGGGYGYTF. The chain recombines TRBV20-1 with TRBJ1-2, with 7 positions matching TRBD1. In germline, CDR1 is DFQATT, CDR2 SNEGSKA (reference sequence). CDR3 length: 14 amino acids. J gave up 5 bases and V 5 bases, and 11 bases lay outside the gene matches.

There are many counts of this clonotype. The gene calls are TRBV28 and TRBJ2-7; no reliable D call. CDR3 length: 15 amino acids. Germline V gene data show CDR1 as MDHEN and CDR2 as SYDVKM. The V end lost 7 bases, the J end lost 0 bases, and 16 bases lay between the germline ends. This CDR3 reads CASNTGVGVSYEQYF. In DNA, the CDR3 is TGTGCCAGCAACACTGGGGTTGGTGTCTCCTACGAGCAGTACTTC.

This clonotype was recorded at least ten times. V usage is TRBV28 and J usage is TRBJ2-7; D is undetermined. The germline V gene encodes CDR1 MDHEN and CDR2 SYDVKM. The CDR3 is 12 amino acids. The V end was cut by 5 bases, the J end by 4 bases, with 9 bases between. The CDR3 DNA reads TGTGCCAGCAGTGCCACGTGGTACGAGCAGTACTTC. As protein: CASSATWYEQYF.

The CDR3 spells CASRSTAVNTEAFF. For the CDR3, the DNA is TGTGCCAGCAGATCGACAGCAGTGAACACTGAAGCTTTCTTT. V and J are TRBV12-3 or TRBV12-4 and TRBJ1-1; tentative D call: TRBD1 (5 bases). This CDR3 region has 14 residues. The ends were cut back, 6 bases at V and 0 bases at J, with 11 bases in the middle.